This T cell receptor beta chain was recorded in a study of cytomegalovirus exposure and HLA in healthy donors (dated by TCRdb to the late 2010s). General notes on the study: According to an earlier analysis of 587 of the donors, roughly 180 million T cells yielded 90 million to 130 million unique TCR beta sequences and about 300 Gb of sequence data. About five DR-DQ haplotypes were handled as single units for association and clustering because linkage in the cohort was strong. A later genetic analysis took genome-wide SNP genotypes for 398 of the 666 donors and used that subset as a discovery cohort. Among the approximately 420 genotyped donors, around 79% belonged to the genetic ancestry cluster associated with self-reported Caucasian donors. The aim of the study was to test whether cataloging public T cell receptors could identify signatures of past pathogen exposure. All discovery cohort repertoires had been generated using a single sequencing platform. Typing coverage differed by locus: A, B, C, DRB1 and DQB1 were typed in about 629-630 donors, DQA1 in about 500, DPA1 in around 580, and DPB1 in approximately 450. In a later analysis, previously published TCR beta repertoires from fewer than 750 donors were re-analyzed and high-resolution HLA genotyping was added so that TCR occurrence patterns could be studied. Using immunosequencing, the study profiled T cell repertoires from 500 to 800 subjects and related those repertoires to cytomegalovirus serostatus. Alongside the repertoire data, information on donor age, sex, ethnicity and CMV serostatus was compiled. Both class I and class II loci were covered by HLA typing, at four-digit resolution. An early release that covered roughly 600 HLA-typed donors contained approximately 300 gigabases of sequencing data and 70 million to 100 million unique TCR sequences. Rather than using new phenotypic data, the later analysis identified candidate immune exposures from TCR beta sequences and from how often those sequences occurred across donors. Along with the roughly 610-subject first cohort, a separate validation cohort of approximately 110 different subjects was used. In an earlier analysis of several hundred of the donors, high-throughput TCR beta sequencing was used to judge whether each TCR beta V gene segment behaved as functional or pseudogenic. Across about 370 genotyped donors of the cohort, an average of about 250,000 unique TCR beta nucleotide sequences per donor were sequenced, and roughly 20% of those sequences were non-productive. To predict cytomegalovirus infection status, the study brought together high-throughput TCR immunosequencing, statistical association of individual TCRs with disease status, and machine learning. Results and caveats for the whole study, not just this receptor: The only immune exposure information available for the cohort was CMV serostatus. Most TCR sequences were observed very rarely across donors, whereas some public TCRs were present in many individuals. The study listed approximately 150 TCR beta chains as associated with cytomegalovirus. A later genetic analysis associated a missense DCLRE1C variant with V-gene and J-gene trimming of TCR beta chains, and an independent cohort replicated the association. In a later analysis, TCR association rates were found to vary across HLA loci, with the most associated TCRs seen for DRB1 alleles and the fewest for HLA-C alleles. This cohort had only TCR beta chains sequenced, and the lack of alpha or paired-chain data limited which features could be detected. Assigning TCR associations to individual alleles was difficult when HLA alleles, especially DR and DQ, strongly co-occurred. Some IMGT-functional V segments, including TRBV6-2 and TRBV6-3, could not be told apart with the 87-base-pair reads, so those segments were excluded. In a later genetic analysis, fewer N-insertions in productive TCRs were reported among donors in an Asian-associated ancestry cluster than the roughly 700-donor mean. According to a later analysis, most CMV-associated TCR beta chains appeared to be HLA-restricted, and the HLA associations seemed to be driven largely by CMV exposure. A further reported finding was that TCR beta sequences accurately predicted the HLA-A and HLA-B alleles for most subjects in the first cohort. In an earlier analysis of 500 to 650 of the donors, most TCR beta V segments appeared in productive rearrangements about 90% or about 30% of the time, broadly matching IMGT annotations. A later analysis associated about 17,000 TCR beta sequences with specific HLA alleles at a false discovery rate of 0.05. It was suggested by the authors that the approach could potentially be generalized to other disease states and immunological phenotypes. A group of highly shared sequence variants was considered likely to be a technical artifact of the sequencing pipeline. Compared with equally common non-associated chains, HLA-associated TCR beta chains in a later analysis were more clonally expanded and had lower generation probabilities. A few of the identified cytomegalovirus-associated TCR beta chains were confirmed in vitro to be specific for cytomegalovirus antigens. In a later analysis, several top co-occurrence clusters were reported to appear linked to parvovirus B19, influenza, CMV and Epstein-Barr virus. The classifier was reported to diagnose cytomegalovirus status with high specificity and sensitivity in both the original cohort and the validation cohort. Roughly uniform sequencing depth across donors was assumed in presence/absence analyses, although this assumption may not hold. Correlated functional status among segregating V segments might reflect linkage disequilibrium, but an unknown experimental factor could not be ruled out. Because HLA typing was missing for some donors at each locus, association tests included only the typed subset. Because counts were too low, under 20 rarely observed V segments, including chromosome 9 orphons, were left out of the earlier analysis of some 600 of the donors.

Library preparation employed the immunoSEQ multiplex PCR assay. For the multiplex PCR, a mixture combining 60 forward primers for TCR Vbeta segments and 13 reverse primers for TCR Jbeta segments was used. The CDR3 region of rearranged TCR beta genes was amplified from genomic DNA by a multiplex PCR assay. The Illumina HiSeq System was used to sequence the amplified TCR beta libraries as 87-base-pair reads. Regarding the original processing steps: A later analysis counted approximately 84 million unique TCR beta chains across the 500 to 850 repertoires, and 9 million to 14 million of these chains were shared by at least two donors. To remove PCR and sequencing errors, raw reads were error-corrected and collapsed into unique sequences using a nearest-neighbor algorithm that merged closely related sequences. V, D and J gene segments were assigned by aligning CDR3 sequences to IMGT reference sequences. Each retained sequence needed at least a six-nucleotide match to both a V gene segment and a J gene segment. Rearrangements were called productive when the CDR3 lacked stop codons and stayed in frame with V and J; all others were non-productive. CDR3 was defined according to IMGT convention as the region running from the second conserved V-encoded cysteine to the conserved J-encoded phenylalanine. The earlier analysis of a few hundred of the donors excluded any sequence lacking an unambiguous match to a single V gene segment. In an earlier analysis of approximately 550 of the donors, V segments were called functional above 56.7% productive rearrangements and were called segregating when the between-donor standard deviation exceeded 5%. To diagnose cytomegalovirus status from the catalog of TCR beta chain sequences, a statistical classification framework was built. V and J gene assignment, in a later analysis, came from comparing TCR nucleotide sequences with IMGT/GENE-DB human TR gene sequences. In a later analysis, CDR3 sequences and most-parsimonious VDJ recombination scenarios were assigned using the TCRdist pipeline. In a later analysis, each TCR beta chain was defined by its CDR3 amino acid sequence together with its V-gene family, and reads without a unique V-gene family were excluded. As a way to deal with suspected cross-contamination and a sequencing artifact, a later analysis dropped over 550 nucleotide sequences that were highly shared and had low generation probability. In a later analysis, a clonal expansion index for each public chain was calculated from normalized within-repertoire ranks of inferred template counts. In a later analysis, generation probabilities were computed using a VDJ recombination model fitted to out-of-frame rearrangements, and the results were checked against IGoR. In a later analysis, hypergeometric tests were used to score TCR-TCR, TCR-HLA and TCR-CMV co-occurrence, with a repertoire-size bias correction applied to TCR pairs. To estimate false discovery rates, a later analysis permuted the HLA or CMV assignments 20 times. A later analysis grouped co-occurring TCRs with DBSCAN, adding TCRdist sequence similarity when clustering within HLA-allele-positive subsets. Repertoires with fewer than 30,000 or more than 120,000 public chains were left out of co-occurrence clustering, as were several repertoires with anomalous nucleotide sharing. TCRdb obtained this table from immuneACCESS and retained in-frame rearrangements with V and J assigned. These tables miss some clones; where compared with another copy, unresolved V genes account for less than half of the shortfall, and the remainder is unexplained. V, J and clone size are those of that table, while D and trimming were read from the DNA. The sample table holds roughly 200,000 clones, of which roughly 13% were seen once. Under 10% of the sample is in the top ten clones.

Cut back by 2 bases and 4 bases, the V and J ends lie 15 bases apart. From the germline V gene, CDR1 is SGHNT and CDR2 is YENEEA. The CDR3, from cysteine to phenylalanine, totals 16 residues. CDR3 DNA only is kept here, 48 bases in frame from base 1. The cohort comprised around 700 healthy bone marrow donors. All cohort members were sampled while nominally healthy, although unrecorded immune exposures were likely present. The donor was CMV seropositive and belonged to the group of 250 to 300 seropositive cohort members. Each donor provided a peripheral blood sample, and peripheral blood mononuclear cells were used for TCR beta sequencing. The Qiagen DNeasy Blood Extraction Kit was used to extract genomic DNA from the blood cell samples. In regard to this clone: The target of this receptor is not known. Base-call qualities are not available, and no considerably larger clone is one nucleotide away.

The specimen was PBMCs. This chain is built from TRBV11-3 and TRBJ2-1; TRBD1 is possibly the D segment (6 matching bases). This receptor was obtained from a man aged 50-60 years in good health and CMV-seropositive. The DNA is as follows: TGTGCCAGCAGCTTACAGGGGCCGAATTTTTACAATGAGCAGTTCTTC. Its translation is CASSLQGPNFYNEQFF.